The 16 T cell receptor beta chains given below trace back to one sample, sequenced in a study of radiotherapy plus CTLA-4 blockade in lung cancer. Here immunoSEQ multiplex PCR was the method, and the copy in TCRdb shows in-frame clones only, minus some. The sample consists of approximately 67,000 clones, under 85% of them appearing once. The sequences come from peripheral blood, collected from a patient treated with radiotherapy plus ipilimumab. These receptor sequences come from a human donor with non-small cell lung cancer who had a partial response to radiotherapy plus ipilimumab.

This CDR3 is CASSLDGGGNQPQHF. CDR3 in DNA: TGTGCCAGCAGCTTGGACGGAGGAGGCAATCAGCCCCAGCATTTT. The J gene is TRBJ1-5, the V gene TRBV7-3; unclear D gene. Germline loops: CDR1 SGHTA, CDR2 FQGTGA. This CDR3 region has 15 residues. V was trimmed by 3 bases and J by 2 bases, leaving 11 bases between them.

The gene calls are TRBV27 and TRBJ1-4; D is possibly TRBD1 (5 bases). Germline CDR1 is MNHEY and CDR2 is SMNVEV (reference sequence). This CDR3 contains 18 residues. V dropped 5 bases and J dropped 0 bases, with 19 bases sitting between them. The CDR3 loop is CASSPRGSTGATNEKLFF. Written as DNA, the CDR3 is TGTGCCAGCAGTCCCCGAGGGTCCACGGGGGCAACTAATGAAAAACTGTTTTTT.

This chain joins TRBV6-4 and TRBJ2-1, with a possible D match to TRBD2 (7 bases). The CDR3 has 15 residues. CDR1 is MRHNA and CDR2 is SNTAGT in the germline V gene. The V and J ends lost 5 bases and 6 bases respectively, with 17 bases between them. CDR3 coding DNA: TGTGCCAGCAGTAGAGAGCAGGGGAGGGGCAATGAGCAGTTCTTC. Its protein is CASSREQGRGNEQFF.

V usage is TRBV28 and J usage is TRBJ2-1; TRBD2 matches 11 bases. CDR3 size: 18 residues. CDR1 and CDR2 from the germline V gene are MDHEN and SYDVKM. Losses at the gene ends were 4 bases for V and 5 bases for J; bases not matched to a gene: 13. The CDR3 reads CASSSPGPMTSGDNEQFF. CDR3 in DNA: TGTGCCAGCAGTTCCCCAGGGCCGATGACTAGCGGGGACAATGAGCAGTTCTTC. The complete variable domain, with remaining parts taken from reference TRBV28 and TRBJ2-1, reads DVKVTQSSRYLVKRTGEKVFLECVQDMDHENMFWYRQDPGLGLRLIYFSYDVKMKEKGDIPEGYSVSREKKERFSLILESASTNQTSMYLCASSSPGPMTSGDNEQFFGPGTRLTVL.

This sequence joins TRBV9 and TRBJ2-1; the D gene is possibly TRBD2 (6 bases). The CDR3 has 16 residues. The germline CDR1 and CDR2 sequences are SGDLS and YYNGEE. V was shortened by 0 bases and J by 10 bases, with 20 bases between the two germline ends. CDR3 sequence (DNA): TGTGCCAGCAGCGTAGGGGTCGGGAGAGAGTTAAACGAGCAGTTCTTC. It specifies CASSVGVGRELNEQFF.

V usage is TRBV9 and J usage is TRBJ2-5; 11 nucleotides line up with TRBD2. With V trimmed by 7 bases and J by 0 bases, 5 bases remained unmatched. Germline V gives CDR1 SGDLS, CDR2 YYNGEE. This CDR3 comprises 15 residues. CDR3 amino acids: CASSGTSGNQETQYF. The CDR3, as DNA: TGTGCCAGCTCCGGGACTAGCGGAAACCAAGAGACCCAGTACTTC. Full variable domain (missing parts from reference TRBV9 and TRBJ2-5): DSGVTQTPKHLITATGQRVTLRCSPRSGDLSVYWYQQSLDQGLQFLIQYYNGEERAKGNILERFSAQQFPDLHSELNLSSLELGDSALYFCASSGTSGNQETQYFGPGTRLLVL.

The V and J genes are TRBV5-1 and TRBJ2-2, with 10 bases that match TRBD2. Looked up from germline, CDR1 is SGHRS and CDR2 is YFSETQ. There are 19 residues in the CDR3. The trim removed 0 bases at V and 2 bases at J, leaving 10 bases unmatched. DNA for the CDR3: TGCGCCAGCAGCTTGGAGGTCAGGCTAGCGGGAGTAAACACCGGGGAGCTGTTTTTT. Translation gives CASSLEVRLAGVNTGELFF.

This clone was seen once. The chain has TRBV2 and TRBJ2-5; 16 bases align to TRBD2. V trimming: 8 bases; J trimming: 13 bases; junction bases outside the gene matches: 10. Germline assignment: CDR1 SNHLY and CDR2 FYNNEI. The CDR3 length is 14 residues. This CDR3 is CASGGGLAGGIVYF. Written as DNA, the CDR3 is TGTGCCAGCGGGGGGGGACTAGCGGGAGGGATCGTGTACTTC.

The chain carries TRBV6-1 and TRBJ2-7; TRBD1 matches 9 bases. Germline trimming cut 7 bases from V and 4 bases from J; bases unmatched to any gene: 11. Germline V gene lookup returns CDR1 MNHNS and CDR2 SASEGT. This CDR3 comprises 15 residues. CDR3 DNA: TGTGCCAGCATTAGACCGGGACAGGGTTCTTACGAGCAGTACTTC. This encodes CASIRPGQGSYEQYF.

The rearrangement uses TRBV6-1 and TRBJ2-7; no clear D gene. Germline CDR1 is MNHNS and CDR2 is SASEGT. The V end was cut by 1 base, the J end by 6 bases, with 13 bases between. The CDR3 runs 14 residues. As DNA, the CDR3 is TGTGCCAGCAGTGAAGTTGGAGTCGGAGCCGAGCAGTACTTC. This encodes CASSEVGVGAEQYF.

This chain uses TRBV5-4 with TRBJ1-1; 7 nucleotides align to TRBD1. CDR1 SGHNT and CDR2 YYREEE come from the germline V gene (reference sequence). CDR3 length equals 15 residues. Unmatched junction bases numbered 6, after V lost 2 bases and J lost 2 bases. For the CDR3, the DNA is TGTGCCAGCAGCTTCGAGGGGGCTTTAAACACTGAAGCTTTCTTT. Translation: CASSFEGALNTEAFF.

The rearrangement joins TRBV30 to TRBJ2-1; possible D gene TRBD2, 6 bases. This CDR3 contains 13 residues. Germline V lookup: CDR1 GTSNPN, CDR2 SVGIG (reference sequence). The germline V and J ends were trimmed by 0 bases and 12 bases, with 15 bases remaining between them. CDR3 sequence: CAWSVNLPGGQFF. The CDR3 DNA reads TGTGCCTGGAGTGTAAACCTTCCCGGGGGGCAGTTCTTC.

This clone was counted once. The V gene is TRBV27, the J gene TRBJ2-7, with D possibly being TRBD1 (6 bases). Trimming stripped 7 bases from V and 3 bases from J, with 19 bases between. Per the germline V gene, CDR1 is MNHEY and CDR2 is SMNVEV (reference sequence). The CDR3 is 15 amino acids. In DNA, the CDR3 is TGTGCCAGCACCCGTGACAGGTATTCGGACTACGAGCAGTACTTC. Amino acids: CASTRDRYSDYEQYF.

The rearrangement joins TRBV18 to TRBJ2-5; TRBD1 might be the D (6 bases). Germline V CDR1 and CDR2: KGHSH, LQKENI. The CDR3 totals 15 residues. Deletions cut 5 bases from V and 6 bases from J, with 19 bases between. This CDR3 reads CASSNSGAQRKTQYF. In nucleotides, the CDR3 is TGTGCCAGCTCAAATTCAGGGGCGCAACGAAAGACCCAGTACTTC.

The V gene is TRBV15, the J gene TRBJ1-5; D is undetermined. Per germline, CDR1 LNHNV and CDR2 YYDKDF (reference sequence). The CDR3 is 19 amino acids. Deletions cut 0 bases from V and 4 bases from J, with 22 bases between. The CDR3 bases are TGTGCCACCAGCAGAGATTATCGCGACGGCCGACACTCAAATCAGCCCCAGCATTTT. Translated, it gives CATSRDYRDGRHSNQPQHF.

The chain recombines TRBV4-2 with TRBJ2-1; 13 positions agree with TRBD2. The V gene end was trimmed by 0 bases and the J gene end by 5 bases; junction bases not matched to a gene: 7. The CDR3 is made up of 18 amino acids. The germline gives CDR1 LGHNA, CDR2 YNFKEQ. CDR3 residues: CASSQDWTSGSRNNEQFF. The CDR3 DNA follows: TGTGCCAGCAGCCAAGATTGGACTAGCGGGAGTCGGAACAATGAGCAGTTCTTC.